The 24 T cell receptor beta chains in this list originate from one sample, sequenced in a study of CD8 T cells in Susac syndrome. Random hexamers served to reverse transcribe about 0.45 to 1 ug RNA. TCRdb re-analysed the immunoSEQ multiplex PCR reads in MiXCR, keeping a single row per CDR3 protein. Altogether 330,000 or so distinct CDR3 sequences are present, about nine tenths being singletons, with the ten largest covering under 0.2%. The sequencing sample was made of CD8+ T cells from PBMCs. All receptors come from a human donor with multiple sclerosis.

V gene TRBV11-2 combines with J gene TRBJ2-1; tentative D call: TRBD2 (6 bases). The V end was cut by 5 bases, the J end by 2 bases, with 16 bases between. Germline assignment: CDR1 SGHAT and CDR2 FQNNGV. This CDR3 has 16 residues. The chain's CDR3 is CASSRRALRPYNEQFF. CDR3 sequence (DNA): TGTGCCAGCAGCCGGAGGGCGCTTCGCCCCTACAATGAGCAGTTCTTC.

V usage is TRBV29-1 and J usage is TRBJ1-2; D is unresolved. This CDR3 region has 14 residues. V lost 1 base, J lost 2 bases, and 11 bases lay in between. Germline V gene lookup returns CDR1 SQVTM and CDR2 ANQGSEA. CDR3 sequence reads: CSVEGADINYGYTF. Written as DNA, the CDR3 is TGCAGCGTTGAAGGGGCCGATATCAACTATGGCTACACCTTC.

This clonotype came up a few times. The J gene is TRBJ2-1, the V gene TRBV9; 9 nucleotides line up with TRBD2. V shed 3 bases, J shed 2 bases, and the junction held 3 bases outside the gene matches. The CDR3 runs to 15 residues. Germline CDR1 and CDR2: SGDLS and YYNGEE. As DNA, the CDR3 is TGTGCCAGCAGCGGTGGCGGGGGGGCCTACAATGAGCAGTTCTTC. Its protein is CASSGGGGAYNEQFF. The full variable domain, its missing parts supplied by reference TRBV9 and TRBJ2-1, is DSGVTQTPKHLITATGQRVTLRCSPRSGDLSVYWYQQSLDQGLQFLIQYYNGEERAKGNILERFSAQQFPDLHSELNLSSLELGDSALYFCASSGGGGAYNEQFFGPGTRLTVL.

The rearrangement joins TRBV15 to TRBJ2-2; D is perhaps TRBD1 (5 bases). The V gene lost 7 bases and the J gene lost 5 bases, with 17 bases spanning the gap. CDR3 length: 15 residues. The germline V gene encodes CDR1 LNHNV and CDR2 YYDKDF (reference sequence). CDR3 DNA: TGTGCCACCAAGGGGTATGGCGACGGGACCGGGGAGCTGTTTTTT. Translating gives CATKGYGDGTGELFF.

This sequence joins TRBV6-4 and TRBJ2-1; D is undetermined. The CDR3 totals 13 residues. Germline CDR1 is MRHNA and CDR2 is SNTAGT. Trimming took 0 bases from V and 9 from J, leaving 9 bases between them. The CDR3 here is CASSDSITGEQFF. The DNA of the CDR3 is TGTGCCAGCAGTGACTCGATAACCGGTGAGCAGTTCTTC.

The genes are TRBV7-9 and TRBJ2-7; 9 nucleotides align to TRBD2. Trimming took 1 base from V and 2 from J; bases not matched to a gene: 15. Germline V gives CDR1 SEHNR, CDR2 FQNEAQ (reference sequence). CDR3 size: 19 residues. The CDR3 is CASSLGLGVAGVAPYEQYF. The CDR3 coding sequence is TGTGCCAGCAGCTTAGGGTTGGGGGTAGCGGGAGTTGCCCCCTACGAGCAGTACTTC.

The rearrangement uses TRBV30 and TRBJ2-7; TRBD2 is a possible D gene (5 bases). The CDR3 length is 14 residues. V dropped 3 bases and J dropped 3 bases, with 15 bases sitting between them. Germline lookup yields CDR1 GTSNPN and CDR2 SVGIG (reference sequence). CDR3 DNA sequence: TGTGCCTGGAGCCTCGCGGGCAAAAACTACGAGCAGTACTTC. Encoded protein: CAWSLAGKNYEQYF.

V usage is TRBV20-1 and J usage is TRBJ1-6, with D possibly TRBD1 on 5 matching bases. The CDR3 has 16 residues. Looked up from germline, CDR1 is DFQATT and CDR2 is SNEGSKA (reference sequence). Trimming removed 1 base from V and 5 bases from J, with 15 bases in between. The CDR3 spells CSARGVQDTDNSPLHF. The CDR3 DNA sequence: TGCAGTGCTAGAGGGGTACAGGACACGGATAATTCACCCCTCCACTTT.

The chain recombines TRBV6-7 with TRBJ2-7; D gene ambiguous. TRBV6-7 is filed as an ORF, its function uncertain. The CDR3 has 14 residues. Trimming removed 2 bases from V and 1 base from J, with 9 bases in between. CDR3 amino acids: CASSYTALSYEQYF. The CDR3 DNA sequence: TGTGCCAGCAGTTACACGGCTCTTTCCTACGAGCAGTACTTC.

V is TRBV5-6 and J is TRBJ2-2, with D perhaps given as TRBD1 or TRBD2 (5 bases each). Trimming stripped 0 bases from V and 3 bases from J, with 15 bases between. Germline CDR1 and CDR2: SGHDT and YYEEEE. The CDR3 sequence is 17 residues long. As DNA, the CDR3 is TGTGCCAGCAGCTTGGGGGCCGCAGGGAGTTACACCGGGGAGCTGTTTTTT. Protein: CASSLGAAGSYTGELFF.

V usage is TRBV9 and J usage is TRBJ2-1; D remains ambiguous. V was trimmed by 0 bases and J by 5 bases, leaving 15 bases between them. This CDR3 is 16 amino acids long. Germline-derived CDR1 and CDR2 are SGDLS and YYNGEE. CDR3 in amino acids: CASSVGASPVHNEQFF. CDR3 nucleotides: TGTGCCAGCAGCGTAGGGGCTTCGCCGGTCCACAATGAGCAGTTCTTC.

This chain links TRBV7-2 with TRBJ1-4; possibly TRBD1 for D (6 bases). The CDR3 has 15 amino acids. Trimming cost V 3 bases and J 4 bases, with 12 bases left between them. Germline assignment: CDR1 SGHTA and CDR2 FQGNSA. The DNA for the CDR3 is TGTGCCAGCAGCTTTGGCAGGGGAGGTAATGAAAAACTGTTTTTT. Amino acids: CASSFGRGGNEKLFF.

The J gene is TRBJ2-1, the V gene TRBV30; D is ambiguous. V shed 2 bases and J shed 3 bases, with 11 bases lying between them. The CDR3 consists of 14 residues. Germline V gene data show CDR1 as GTSNPN and CDR2 as SVGIG (reference sequence). The CDR3 loop is CAWSSDGNYNEQFF. The CDR3 bases are TGTGCCTGGAGTAGTGACGGCAACTACAATGAGCAGTTCTTC.

The V call is TRBV30, the J call TRBJ2-5, with D hard to call. The CDR3 contains 10 residues. Deletions cut 3 bases from V and 4 bases from J, with 3 bases between. In germline, CDR1 is GTSNPN, CDR2 SVGIG (reference sequence). CDR3 amino acids: CAWRRETQYF. The CDR3 DNA sequence: TGTGCCTGGAGGCGAGAGACCCAGTACTTC.

V is TRBV7-2 and J is TRBJ2-7; the match to TRBD2 covers 16 bases. Trimming at V came to 4 bases and at J to 3 bases, leaving 12 bases not matched to a gene. Germline-derived CDR1 and CDR2 are SGHTA and FQGNSA. The CDR3 contains 19 residues. CDR3 sequence reads: CASSSGLAGGPTIIYEQYF. Here the CDR3 DNA reads TGTGCCAGCAGCTCGGGACTAGCGGGAGGGCCTACCATCATCTACGAGCAGTACTTC.

This rearrangement joins TRBV6-2 or TRBV6-3 to TRBJ2-3; D might be TRBD2 (5 bases). This CDR3 is 14 amino acids long. The V end was cut by 0 bases, the J end by 4 bases, with 8 bases between. The germline V gene has CDR1 MNHEY and CDR2 SVGEGT. CDR3 loop: CASSYSEAADTQYF. The CDR3 DNA sequence: TGTGCCAGCAGTTACTCGGAGGCCGCAGATACGCAGTATTTT.

This chain joins TRBV11-2 and TRBJ2-5; 10 bases align to TRBD2. The CDR3 has 14 residues. The V and J ends lost 6 bases and 9 bases, in that order; junction bases with no gene match: 10. In germline, CDR1 is SGHAT, CDR2 FQNNGV. CDR3: CASSGWASGSAQYF. The CDR3 DNA is TGTGCCAGCAGTGGTTGGGCTAGCGGGAGCGCCCAGTACTTC.

V is TRBV7-9 and J is TRBJ2-1; perhaps TRBD2 as D (6 bases). The ends were cut back, 2 bases at V and 3 bases at J, with 17 bases in the middle. This CDR3 spans 17 amino acids. Germline CDR1 SEHNR, CDR2 FQNEAQ (reference sequence). The CDR3 sequence: CASSLPRGTRHYNEQFF. The CDR3 nucleotides read TGTGCCAGCAGCTTACCCAGAGGGACTCGACACTACAATGAGCAGTTCTTC.

V is TRBV27 and J is TRBJ1-1; D gene ambiguous. Germline loops: CDR1 MNHEY, CDR2 SMNVEV (reference sequence). V was shortened by 4 bases and J by 7 bases, with 10 bases between the two germline ends. The CDR3 spans 12 residues. CDR3 amino acids: CASSSGLDEAFF. The CDR3 bases are TGTGCCAGCAGTTCAGGACTGGATGAAGCTTTCTTT.

DNA for the CDR3: TGTGCCAGCAGCCAATACTACGGGGTCTACGAGCAGTACTTC. The encoded protein is CASSQYYGVYEQYF. V usage is TRBV14 and J usage is TRBJ2-7; tentative D call: TRBD2 (5 bases). Trimming cost V 2 bases and J 3 bases, with 11 bases left between them. From germline, CDR1 is SGHDN and CDR2 FVKESK. The CDR3 has 14 amino acids.

This rearrangement joins TRBV19 to TRBJ2-1; D ambiguous. Trimming removed 1 base at V and 9 bases at J, with 10 bases between. This CDR3 spans 13 amino acids. CDR1 and CDR2 from the germline V gene are LNHDA and SQIVND (reference sequence). The CDR3 DNA reads TGTGCCAGTAGTATAGCGGCGCAAAGTGAGCAGTTCTTC. Translated: CASSIAAQSEQFF. The full variable domain, completed using reference TRBV19 and TRBJ2-1, is DGGITQSPKYLFRKEGQNVTLSCEQNLNHDAMYWYRQDPGQGLRLIYYSQIVNDFQKGDIAEGYSVSREKKESFPLTVTSAQKNPTAFYLCASSIAAQSEQFFGPGTRLTVL.

The V call is TRBV7-3, the J call TRBJ2-1, with TRBD2 identical over 12 bases. Germline CDR1 is SGHTA and CDR2 is FQGTGA. The V segment lost 5 bases and the J segment 8 bases; nucleotides outside the gene matches: 7. The CDR3 spans 15 residues. CDR3 sequence: CASSVSSGGAYEQFF. CDR3 DNA sequence: TGTGCCAGCAGCGTCTCTAGCGGGGGGGCATATGAGCAGTTCTTC. The whole variable domain, remainder taken from reference TRBV7-3 and TRBJ2-1, is GAGVSQTPSNKVTEKGKYVELRCDPISGHTALYWYRQSLGQGPEFLIYFQGTGAADDSGLPNDRFFAVRPEGSVSTLKIQRTERGDSAVYLCASSVSSGGAYEQFFGPGTRLTVL.

This chain uses TRBV2 with TRBJ1-2, with 10 nucleotides matching TRBD1. The trim removed 0 bases at V and 2 bases at J, leaving 0 bases unmatched. In germline, CDR1 is SNHLY, CDR2 FYNNEI. This CDR3 comprises 15 residues. The CDR3 region has the DNA TGTGCCAGCAGTGAAGCGACAGGGGGCAACTATGGCTACACCTTC. Translated, it gives CASSEATGGNYGYTF.

This rearrangement joins TRBV7-9 to TRBJ2-5; the D is unclear. Germline values: CDR1 SEHNR, CDR2 FQNEAQ (reference sequence). The V gene lost 2 bases and the J gene lost 4 bases, with 14 bases spanning the gap. The CDR3 is made up of 15 amino acids. CDR3 nucleotides: TGTGCCAGCAGCTTATATGGACCTGATGGAGAGACCCAGTACTTC. Translating it yields CASSLYGPDGETQYF.